One TCR beta chain is described in this entry. The target antigen is unknown. This sample was included in a study of T cell responses to AZD1222 COVID-19 vaccine. Overall study results and limits: Without day 14 samples, only post-peak T cell repertoires were studied. CD4 TCRs linked to vaccination spanned spike, dominating at 160-218 and 743-854. Reportedly, close to half of spike-specific TCRs are directed against unmutated variant regions.

The V end was cut by 0 bases, the J end by 1 base, with 5 bases between. The CDR3 is 14 amino acids. Germline values: CDR1 SGHTA, CDR2 FQGTGA. Method: immunoSEQ multiplex PCR; TCRdb's copy keeps in-frame clones and lacks some. The data hold more than 85,000 clones, with 87% observed a single time. The chain is built from TRBV7-3 and TRBJ2-3; no reliable D call. Here the sequenced sample was peripheral blood, taken on day 0 of AZD1222 vaccination. The receptor's source is an adult in good health. CDR3 sequence: CASSLTYGTDTQYF. CDR3 DNA sequence: TGTGCCAGCAGCTTAACGTACGGCACAGATACGCAGTATTTT.